Here is one TCR beta chain with its context. This receptor's antigen is unknown. It has no much larger one-base neighbor in the sample; base qualities were not kept. The immunoSEQ Assay, a bias-controlled multiplex PCR, was used to amplify TCRbeta CDR3 regions from genomic DNA. The authors processed their data as follows. The number of nucleated cells in each sample was estimated from the amplification of reference gene primers within the assay. To quantify the absolute abundance of each unique TCRbeta CDR3 rearrangement, sequence reads were collapsed and filtered. For each sample, productive Simpson clonality was calculated by taking the square root of Simpson's diversity index across productive rearrangements. TCRdb retrieved this table from immuneACCESS and kept in-frame rearrangements only. Not all clones are present; in checked studies, unresolved V genes account for under half, and no reason is known for the remainder. Clone size and V and J calls were adopted from that table, with D and trimming inferred from the DNA. Present in this sample are about 410,000 clones, about 89% of which were seen just once. 1.5% to 1.9% of the sample comes from the top ten.

The sample is drawn from a study of blood T cell repertoires in COVID-19 (dated by TCRdb to about 2020). Notes on the research overall: Collaborator samples came from the United States, Italy and Spain and covered acute and convalescent phases of COVID-19. The material from the prospective study consisted of cDNA or gDNA derived from T cells, B-cell-depleted T cells, or PBMCs. Subjects who had been exposed to COVID-19, were actively infected with it, or had recovered from it provided the deeply sampled blood TCRbeta repertoires that made up the dataset. The repertoires were made available in a free public database intended to serve as a resource for research on the immune response to SARS-CoV-2. Samples were obtained from the ongoing ImmuneRACE study (first 160 participants) and from 1,254 subjects provided by 6 global collaborators. Sample metadata almost always included a de-identified subject ID, COVID-19 status, age in years and sex. Where available, HLA class I and class II types were obtained from metadata supplied by the sample provider rather than from assay-based typing. Findings and caveats that apply to the study as a whole: The quantity of clinical and demographic metadata differed by source and by participant and was supplied without curation.

At one collaborating source in Seattle, patients were enrolled during active infection and were followed longitudinally through the course of disease. Collaborating institutions collected whole blood in K2EDTA tubes following their own protocols. For TCRbeta analysis, collaborators shipped samples in one of three forms: frozen whole blood, isolated PBMCs, or DNA extracted from either of those sample types. The TCR sequence derives from a woman in her forties with COVID-19, enrolled during active disease. The sequenced sample consisted of peripheral blood.

CDR3 protein: CASSRGFSSYNEQFF. The DNA sequence follows: TGTGCCAGCTCCCGCGGGTTTAGCTCCTACAATGAGCAGTTCTTC. The chain is assembled from TRBV9 and TRBJ2-1, with a weak D call of TRBD2 (5 bases match). V was cut back by 7 bases and J by 0 bases, leaving a gap of 14 bases between them. From a lookup of the germline V gene, CDR1 and CDR2 are SGDLS and YYNGEE. Reading from cysteine to phenylalanine, the CDR3 counts 15 amino acids. Only the CDR3 region is kept as DNA, spanning 45 bases read in frame from base 1. Full variable domain (CDR3 extended with the reference TRBV9 and TRBJ2-1 proteins): DSGVTQTPKHLITATGQRVTLRCSPRSGDLSVYWYQQSLDQGLQFLIQYYNGEERAKGNILERFSAQQFPDLHSELNLSSLELGDSALYFCASSRGFSSYNEQFFGPGTRLTVL.